This TCR beta chain was identified in a study of shared clonotypes between healthy human individuals (dated by TCRdb to 2018 to 2020). Context from the whole study: The cohort included three men and a couple of women between 18 and 49 years of age. For each donor, three plates each were used for CD4 naive and CD4 memory, two plates were used for CD8 naive, and one plate was used for CD8 memory. The study deeply sequenced blood TCR repertoires of roughly five healthy adults to estimate repertoire size and the extent of clonotype sharing between individuals. Each donor's leukapheresis produced roughly between roughly 0.94 and 9.5 billion PBMCs. To increase sequencing depth and limit assay-specific biases, TCR repertoire library preparation and sequencing were carried out by different laboratories using diverse techniques.

Donors were healthy HIV-negative adults with no recently reported acute infections or vaccinations. All donors were Caucasian adults living in Nashville, Tennessee, USA. CD4+ T cells were enriched by magnetic negative selection, after which naive cells were positively selected on CD45RA and the negative fraction was taken as the memory subset. Blood was obtained by leukapheresis, after which PBMCs were separated by Ficoll-Histopaque density gradient centrifugation and cryopreserved in liquid nitrogen vapor phase. Analytical flow cytometry was used to check the purity and quantity of each magnetically sorted T cell population. Genomic DNA was isolated from every sorted fraction and measured by UV absorbance on a Nanodrop 2000c. General conclusions and limits of the study: Even with the large sequencing depth, rarefaction of the sorted-subset datasets indicated that sequencing was incomplete. The small number of donors limited the genetic and exposure-history diversity represented. Only blood was sampled, and tissue TCR repertoires likely differ from those in blood. When a few donors were compared, the shared fraction of clonotypes was around 5% for naive CD4, more than 3% for naive CD8, 2.3% for memory CD4, and roughly 0.43% for memory CD8. Estimated clonotype richness was generally larger for naive than for memory subsets. Based on pairwise subsampling, the degree of clonotype sharing among donors was expected to be affected by sequencing depth. Compared with non-shared clonotypes, clonotypes shared by all four sorted-subset donors had higher generation probabilities.

TCR CDR3 regions were amplified from genomic DNA by multiplex PCR using the deep immunoSEQ assay. Extracted genomic DNA from each cell subset was distributed evenly across all wells of several immunoSEQ 96-well plates, and each plate was treated as a replicate. For sorted subsets, approximately 210 ng genomic DNA, equal to 30,000 to 35,000 T cell genomes, was loaded into each replicate PCR. The purified libraries were quantified using a Qubit 3.0 fluorometer, sized with a Bioanalyzer 2100, and then quantified again using the KAPA Library Quantification kit. A separate single-read 150-cycle Illumina NextSeq 550 flow cell was used to sequence each immunoSEQ 96-well plate. Under the source paper's analysis protocol: Because only junctional sequences without quality scores were contained in the immunoSEQ output, filtering matching that applied to full-length reads could not be performed. To assign V/J genes and CDR3, sequences were annotated using PyIR, a Python wrapper for IgBLAST v1.9, with IMGT germline references. Any read was removed if the V/J assignment was weak (E-value above 1e-6), the CDR3 was missing, or the read contained stop codons, out-of-frame junctions, or ambiguous translated residues. V3J clonotypes were defined by identical inferred V gene, J gene, and CDR3 amino acid sequence. The percentage overlap between two repertoires was calculated by dividing the number of shared unique clonotypes by the size of the smaller repertoire. Three approaches were used to assess repertoire richness: RTK rarefaction, the Chao1 estimator, and Recon v2.1 estimates of unobserved clonotypes. OLGA was used to compute generation probabilities for all TCRbeta clonotypes that the gDNA method yielded from a handful of donors. Drawn from immuneACCESS, this table holds only the in-frame rearrangements with V and J called that TCRdb kept. Clones are partly lost; checked studies trace under half to an unresolved V gene and leave the rest unexplained. That table gives V, J and clone size, and the DNA gave D and trimming. The sample table holds a few million clones, of which over 85% were seen once. About 0.41% of the sample belongs to the ten largest clones.

This clone was seen a single time. The clone's antigen remains unknown. No base quality information exists; no much larger clone differs at one position. The origin of this receptor is a man younger than 35 in good health. Some clones in this sample may be carry-over from other donors' samples. The sequenced sample was naive CD4+ T cells from PBMCs. The sample's cell subset or site label, decoded: CD45RA+ positively selected.

CDR3 loop: CASSPPGGYNEQFF. The DNA reads TGTGCCAGCTCACCACCGGGCGGGTACAATGAGCAGTTCTTC. The chain employs TRBV18 and TRBJ2-1; a tentative D call is TRBD2 (5 bases match). V lost 0 bases and J lost 4 bases; the stretch between them is 7 bases long. There are 14 amino acids in the CDR3, from cysteine to phenylalanine inclusive. Kept here is only the CDR3 DNA, which spans 42 bases and is read in frame from base 1. Taken from the germline V gene, the CDR1 and CDR2 loops are KGHSH and LQKENI.